This note documents a single T cell receptor (beta chain) sequence. The sample originates from a study of blood T cell repertoires in COVID-19. The wider study: Both acute and convalescent COVID-19 samples were obtained from the United States, Italy and Spain.

Study processing details: It was from reference gene primer amplification that nucleated cell counts were estimated. Clones were sequenced by immunoSEQ multiplex PCR, and TCRdb holds only the in-frame ones, with some missing. Clone size and V and J calls were adopted from that table, with D and trimming inferred from the DNA. The sample carries about 140,000 clones, 70% to 90% recorded once. Germline lookup yields CDR1 SNHLY and CDR2 FYNNEI. The J segment lost 5 bases and the V segment lost 5 bases, leaving 5 bases of the junction unmatched. The CDR3 sequence is 14 residues long. The study drew participants aged about 18 to 89 years from some 23 US areas. Clinical histories supplied by participants themselves formed the basis of cohort assignment.

The chain employs TRBV2 and TRBJ1-5; TRBD1 aligns across 8 bases. The receptor was derived from a woman aged 45-59 years with acute COVID-19. Specimen: PBMCs or T cells enriched from blood (not recorded which). The CDR3 sequence: CASSSQGAYQPQHF. CDR3 sequence (DNA): TGTGCCAGCAGTTCTCAGGGGGCGTATCAGCCCCAGCATTTT.